The rows below give T cell receptor beta chains drawn from one sample of a study of memory CD8 T cells in hepatitis C reinfection. The protocol was immunoSEQ multiplex PCR, while the TCRdb copy is restricted to in-frame clones and leaves out a portion. The sample records about 50,000 clones, around nine tenths being singletons. The specimen sequenced was naive CD8+ T cells sorted from blood. These receptors originate from a man aged 18 to 29 with hepatitis C virus infection. CDR3s include the opening cysteine and the closing phenylalanine or tryptophan. Each record gives: D gene, V gene, clone size, J gene, CDR3 protein, CDR3 DNA. A D gene is named only where the DNA matches it firmly. Clone size is given for some rows only: seen once, a few or many times, or a class if the clone is expanded.

TRBD1	TRBV5-1	NA	TRBJ2-7	CASSLGQGNDEQYF	TGCGCCAGCAGCCTGGGACAGGGTAATGACGAGCAGTACTTC
NA	TRBV7-9	NA	TRBJ2-1	CASSSGAQRGGYNEQFF	TGTGCCAGCAGCTCGGGGGCCCAGCGGGGCGGATACAATGAGCAGTTCTTC
TRBD2	TRBV7-9	NA	TRBJ2-5	CASSPRTSLYQETQYF	TGTGCCAGCAGCCCCAGGACTAGCTTGTACCAAGAGACCCAGTACTTC
TRBD1	TRBV29-1	once	TRBJ2-1	CSLCDREYNEQFF	TGCAGCCTATGTGACAGGGAATACAATGAGCAGTTCTTC
TRBD2	TRBV5-1	NA	TRBJ2-3	CASSAAGGAGDTQYF	TGCGCCAGCAGCGCCGCCGGGGGGGCCGGAGATACGCAGTATTTT
TRBD1	TRBV19	NA	TRBJ2-3	CASRITGTGNTQYF	TGTGCCAGTAGGATTACCGGGACAGGGAATACGCAGTATTTT
NA	TRBV29-1	NA	TRBJ2-5	CSVEVPVTEEETQYF	TGCAGCGTTGAAGTGCCCGTGACAGAGGAAGAGACCCAGTACTTC
TRBD1	TRBV7-8	NA	TRBJ1-1	CASSYRDSRYTEAFF	TGTGCCAGCAGCTATAGGGACAGCCGATACACTGAAGCTTTCTTT
NA	TRBV5-6	few	TRBJ2-2	CASSLVPGANTGELFF	TGTGCCAGCAGCTTGGTACCAGGTGCGAACACCGGGGAGCTGTTTTTT
TRBD2	TRBV4-3	NA	TRBJ2-1	CASSQDRSSGGASYNEQFF	TGCGCCAGCAGCCAAGATCGGAGTAGCGGGGGGGCCTCCTACAATGAGCAGTTCTTC
NA	TRBV7-8	NA	TRBJ2-5	CASSQGDIGRQETQYF	TGTGCCAGCAGCCAAGGAGATATAGGCAGACAAGAGACCCAGTACTTC
TRBD2	TRBV27	NA	TRBJ2-2	CASSLLAGTGELFF	TGTGCCAGCAGTTTACTAGCGGGCACCGGGGAGCTGTTTTTT
TRBD2	TRBV5-5	NA	TRBJ2-2	CASSVPAGVNTGELFF	TGTGCCAGCAGCGTCCCAGCGGGAGTCAACACCGGGGAGCTGTTTTTT
NA	TRBV28	NA	TRBJ2-7	CASSLSRQGRGEQYF	TGTGCCAGCAGTTTAAGTCGCCAGGGGAGGGGCGAGCAGTACTTC
TRBD2	TRBV2	once	TRBJ2-6	CASGTGLAGVAGANVLTF	TGTGCCAGCGGAACGGGACTAGCGGGAGTAGCTGGGGCCAACGTCCTGACTTTC
NA	TRBV9	NA	TRBJ2-3	CASSAYFTDTQYF	TGTGCCAGCAGCGCCTACTTCACAGATACGCAGTATTTT
NA	TRBV4-1	few	TRBJ1-2	CASSQDFPAGPNYGYTF	TGCGCCAGCAGCCAAGATTTTCCCGCAGGGCCTAACTATGGCTACACCTTC
NA	TRBV7-2	NA	TRBJ2-1	CASEGDILNNEQFF	TGTGCCAGCGAGGGGGACATACTAAACAATGAGCAGTTCTTC
NA	TRBV7-9	NA	TRBJ2-3	CASSLVSGSEDTQYF	TGTGCCAGCAGCTTAGTATCCGGGAGTGAAGATACGCAGTATTTT
NA	TRBV19	NA	TRBJ1-5	CASSDSANQPQHF	TGTGCCAGTAGCGACAGTGCAAATCAGCCCCAGCATTTT
NA	TRBV7-9	NA	TRBJ2-3	CASSEGGGGPTDTQYF	TGTGCCAGCAGCGAAGGGGGCGGGGGGCCGACAGATACGCAGTATTTT
NA	TRBV27	NA	TRBJ1-3	CASSPSAGWSTIYF	TGTGCCAGCAGCCCCTCAGCCGGGTGGAGCACCATATATTTT
NA	TRBV6-5	few	TRBJ1-2	CASGLIGAIYGYTF	TGTGCCAGCGGTCTTATAGGGGCCATCTATGGCTACACCTTC
NA	TRBV7-2	NA	TRBJ2-5	CASSLERYPSQETQYF	TGTGCCAGCAGCTTAGAGCGCTACCCATCCCAAGAGACCCAGTACTTC
NA	TRBV9	once	TRBJ1-2	CASSVASGADGYTF	TGTGCCAGCAGCGTAGCCTCGGGAGCCGATGGCTACACCTTC
NA	TRBV7-8	once	TRBJ1-4	CASSRTGEKLFF	TGTGCCAGCAGCCGGACTGGTGAAAAACTGTTTTTT
TRBD1	TRBV11-2	NA	TRBJ1-6	CASSTRQGAYSPLHF	TGTGCCAGCAGCACCCGACAGGGGGCTTATTCACCCCTCCACTTT
TRBD1	TRBV4-1	NA	TRBJ2-4	CASSQVEGGYKNIQYF	TGCGCCAGCAGCCAAGTAGAAGGGGGCTACAAAAACATTCAGTACTTC
TRBD1	TRBV4-1	NA	TRBJ1-1	CASSQAGQAGEAFF	TGCGCCAGCAGCCAAGCGGGACAGGCCGGGGAAGCTTTCTTT
TRBD2	TRBV4-1	NA	TRBJ2-3	CASSQIERGSTDTQYF	TGCGCCAGCAGCCAAATCGAGCGGGGTAGCACAGATACGCAGTATTTT
TRBD2	TRBV19	NA	TRBJ2-1	CASSIGGLAGGNEQFF	TGTGCCAGTAGTATAGGAGGACTAGCGGGTGGTAATGAGCAGTTCTTC
NA	TRBV4-3	NA	TRBJ1-5	CASSQVGRGIQPQHF	TGCGCCAGCAGCCAAGTCGGCAGAGGGATCCAGCCCCAGCATTTT
TRBD2	TRBV9	once	TRBJ2-3	CASSVGTSGSHDTQYF	TGTGCCAGCAGCGTAGGGACTAGCGGGAGTCATGATACGCAGTATTTT
NA	TRBV27	NA	TRBJ1-5	CASSFLIGQPQHF	TGTGCCAGCAGTTTTCTGATCGGTCAGCCCCAGCATTTT
TRBD1	TRBV19	NA	TRBJ1-2	CASIPVDRGEYGYTF	TGTGCCAGTATTCCAGTGGACAGGGGCGAATATGGCTACACCTTC
NA	TRBV28	NA	TRBJ1-2	CASSLGDINNYGYTF	TGTGCCAGCAGTTTGGGGGACATTAATAACTATGGCTACACCTTC
TRBD1	TRBV11-2	NA	TRBJ1-2	CASSLTTGTGEDYGYTF	TGTGCCAGCAGCTTGACCACCGGGACAGGAGAAGACTATGGCTACACCTTC
TRBD2	TRBV28	NA	TRBJ2-1	CASSFGTSGRNEQFF	TGTGCCAGCAGTTTCGGGACTAGCGGACGAAATGAGCAGTTCTTC
TRBD1	TRBV5-1	NA	TRBJ2-1	CASSLMTGDNEQFF	TGCGCCAGCAGCTTAATGACAGGGGACAATGAGCAGTTCTTC
TRBD2	TRBV5-4	NA	TRBJ2-5	CASSSWTSGGSETQYF	TGTGCCAGCAGCTCTTGGACTAGCGGGGGATCGGAGACCCAGTACTTC
NA	TRBV5-1	NA	TRBJ2-1	CASSLVQIHNEQFF	TGCGCCAGCAGCTTGGTACAGATCCACAATGAGCAGTTCTTC
TRBD1	TRBV6-1	NA	TRBJ1-4	CASGQEFEEKLFF	TGTGCCAGCGGACAGGAATTTGAAGAAAAACTGTTTTTT
TRBD1	TRBV5-6	few	TRBJ1-1	CASSYGTGGTEAFF	TGTGCCAGCAGCTACGGGACAGGGGGCACTGAAGCTTTCTTT
NA	TRBV27	NA	TRBJ2-7	CATSLGGGYEQYF	TGTGCCACCTCACTGGGAGGTGGGTACGAGCAGTACTTC
NA	TRBV27	NA	TRBJ2-7	CASRQGYEQYF	TGTGCCAGTAGGCAGGGCTACGAGCAGTACTTC
TRBD2	TRBV27	NA	TRBJ2-3	CASSFLLAGGTDTQYF	TGTGCCAGCAGTTTTTTATTAGCGGGAGGTACAGATACGCAGTATTTT
TRBD2	TRBV2	NA	TRBJ2-7	CASSGGGGSNYEQYF	TGTGCCAGCAGTGGGGGGGGAGGATCTAATTACGAGCAGTACTTC
NA	TRBV14	NA	TRBJ2-5	CASSQGWRAVETQYF	TGTGCCAGCAGCCAAGGATGGAGGGCGGTCGAGACCCAGTACTTC